This TCR beta chain was retrieved from a study of T cell repertoires and HLA-DP antigens. Overall study context: CD4+ T cells were cocultured with HeLa cells expressing HLA-DP. A couple of male donors and one female donor spanned ages 18-to-29 through 60-to-69. Sorted CD137+CD4+ samples averaged 218.4 ng DNA; pre-culture CD4+ samples, 1,200 ng.

Looked up from germline, CDR1 is SGHAT and CDR2 is FQNNGV. CDR3 length: 16 residues. V was shortened by 1 base and J by 3 bases, with 10 bases between the two germline ends. Purity of the untouched CD4+ T cells was approximately 98%. Concerning this clone itself: What it binds is not known.

TCRdb keeps only in-frame clones here, not all; method: immunoSEQ multiplex PCR. The sample has roughly 70,000 clones, 80% seen once. The specimen was CD4+ T cells from PBMCs. J is TRBJ1-6 and V is TRBV11-2, with D maybe TRBD1 (6 bases). The clonotype originates from a man aged 60-69 years in good health and CMV-seronegative. CDR3 loop: CASSLVGRGYNSPLHF. CDR3 nucleotides: TGTGCCAGCAGCTTAGTCGGCAGGGGCTATAATTCACCCCTCCACTTT. Full variable domain (outside the CDR3, taken from reference TRBV11-2 and TRBJ1-6): EAGVAQSPRYKIIEKRQSVAFWCNPISGHATLYWYQQILGQGPKLLIQFQNNGVVDDSQLPKDRFSAERLKGVDSTLKIQPAKLEDSAVYLCASSLVGRGYNSPLHFGNGTRLTVT.